The source of this T cell receptor (beta chain) is a study of shared clonotypes between healthy human individuals. Comment on this clone: Its specificity is unknown.

Authors' processing steps: Junction-only sequences without quality scores were provided by ImmunoSEQ, so filtering was different. Sequencing was performed with immunoSEQ multiplex PCR; in TCRdb, only in-frame clones are kept and a portion is missing. D and trimming come from the DNA, and the V and J calls and clone size come from that table. The sample carries about 2.3 million clones, around 93% recorded once. V was shortened by 6 bases and J by 3 bases, with 24 bases between the two germline ends. Germline CDR1 is SGHDT and CDR2 is YYEEEE. The CDR3 totals 17 residues. The study's findings and limits: Rarefaction showed that sequencing of sorted subsets was incomplete (despite large depth).

The sequencing sample was made of naive CD4+ T cells from PBMCs. Subset in this sample: CD45RA+ positively selected. The sequence came from a man between 18 and 35 years old in good health. Some clones in this sample may be carry-over from other donors' samples. The rearrangement links TRBV5-6 to TRBJ1-1; no firm D call. DNA for the CDR3: TGTGCCAGCACCCCTAGCCCGGGCCTAGCCTCCGACACTGAAGCTTTCTTT. Translation: CASTPSPGLASDTEAFF.